The 8 T cell receptor beta chains given below trace back to one sample, sequenced in a study of T-cell memory formation after mild COVID-19. TCRdb used MiXCR to reprocess the 5' RACE reads, holding one entry per CDR3 protein. This sample carries approximately 300,000 distinct CDR3 sequences, approximately 16% of them seen once, and the ten largest clones take roughly 20%. The material sequenced was PBMCs or a T cell subset sorted from them (not recorded which). The receptors were sampled from a man between 18 and 29 years old who had mild COVID-19 (a few samples of this study predate the infection). Cell type and time point are not known.

The CDR3 region has the DNA TGTGCCAGCAGCCCCGGGACTAGCGGGGGTACCGGGGAGCTGTTTTTT. This translates into CASSPGTSGGTGELFF. V usage is TRBV5-5 and J usage is TRBJ2-2; 14 bases fit TRBD2. This CDR3 is 16 amino acids long. Germline assignment: CDR1 SGHKS and CDR2 YYEKEE (reference sequence). The J segment lost 5 bases and the V segment lost 4 bases, leaving 4 bases of the junction unmatched. Full variable domain (rest looked up from reference TRBV5-5 and TRBJ2-2): DAGVTQSPTHLIKTRGQQVTLRCSPISGHKSVSWYQQVLGQGPQFIFQYYEKEERGRGNFPDRFSARQFPNYSSELNVNALLLGDSALYLCASSPGTSGGTGELFFGEGSRLTVL.

This clonotype was seen a handful of times. The V and J genes are TRBV15 and TRBJ2-5, with D uncertain. Per germline, CDR1 LNHNV and CDR2 YYDKDF (reference sequence). The CDR3 length is 11 residues. The ends were cut back, 9 bases at V and 5 bases at J, with 10 bases in the middle. Here the CDR3 DNA reads TGTGCCACTAACAGAGGCGAGACCCAGTACTTC. It specifies CATNRGETQYF.

In its sample, this clonotype was seen a few times. The chain recombines TRBV3-1 with TRBJ1-2; 7 bases agree with TRBD1. The CDR3 runs to 14 residues. Germline CDR1 LGHDT, CDR2 YNNKEL (reference sequence). The V segment lost 1 base and the J segment 7 bases; nucleotides outside the gene matches: 6. The CDR3 bases are TGTGCCAGCAGCCAAGGAGGGACAGTCTTTGGCTACACCTTC. Protein product: CASSQGGTVFGYTF. Using reference TRBV3-1 and TRBJ1-2 for the parts outside the CDR3, the full variable domain is DTAVSQTPKYLVTQMGNDKSIKCEQNLGHDTMYWYKQDSKKFLKIMFSYNNKELIINETVPNRFSPKSPDKAHLNLHINSLELGDSAVYFCASSQGGTVFGYTFGSGTRLTVV.

V is TRBV12-3 or TRBV12-4 and J is TRBJ1-2; maybe TRBD1 (6 bases). With 5 bases removed from V and 8 bases from J, the gap between germline ends came to 15 bases. This CDR3 spans 13 amino acids. CDR3: CASSLGGLGGYTF. In nucleotides, the CDR3 is TGTGCCAGCAGTCTAGGGGGTTTGGGAGGCTACACCTTC.

V and J are TRBV3-1 and TRBJ2-5; unclear D gene. There are 15 residues in the CDR3. Looked up from germline, CDR1 is LGHDT and CDR2 is YNNKEL (reference sequence). Trimming took 1 base from V and 4 from J, leaving 13 bases between them. Written as DNA, the CDR3 is TGTGCCAGCAGCCAAGTTAGTCCTCCGCCAGAGACCCAGTACTTC. It encodes CASSQVSPPPETQYF.

The chain recombines TRBV6-6 with TRBJ1-2, with D hard to call. Trimming shortened V by 7 bases and J by 6 bases, and 15 bases separated the two germline ends. The CDR3 has 13 amino acids. Per the germline V gene, CDR1 is MNHNY and CDR2 is SVGAGI (reference sequence). The DNA of the CDR3 is TGTGCCAGCACCCAATCAACCGGGGATGGCTACACCTTC. The encoded protein is CASTQSTGDGYTF.

This clonotype has a count of ten or more. J is TRBJ2-1 and V is TRBV6-2 or TRBV6-3; 10 bases fit TRBD2. Germline V gene sequence: CDR1 MNHEY, CDR2 SVGEGT. Trimming removed 5 bases from V and 2 bases from J; junction bases left unmatched: 3. The CDR3 has 15 amino acids. The CDR3 here is CASSNSGGAYNEQFF. The DNA of the CDR3 is TGTGCCAGCAGTAACAGCGGGGGGGCCTACAATGAGCAGTTCTTC.

Only a few counts were recorded for this clonotype. The CDR3, as DNA: TGTGCCAGCAGCGTGACTAGCGGGGGCGCCACAGATACGCAGTATTTT. This gives the protein CASSVTSGGATDTQYF. V gene TRBV11-2 combines with J gene TRBJ2-3; TRBD2 agrees at 12 bases. The CDR3 has 16 amino acids. The V gene's germline CDR1 is SGHAT and CDR2 FQNNGV. The V and J ends lost 5 bases and 2 bases, in that order; junction bases with no gene match: 5. Combining the CDR3 with reference TRBV11-2 and TRBJ2-3 gives the whole variable domain EAGVAQSPRYKIIEKRQSVAFWCNPISGHATLYWYQQILGQGPKLLIQFQNNGVVDDSQLPKDRFSAERLKGVDSTLKIQPAKLEDSAVYLCASSVTSGGATDTQYFGPGTRLTVL.